The subject of this entry is one TCR beta chain. Its antigen remains undetermined. Qualities for individual bases were not recorded, and no much larger clone is one base off. This entry is derived from a study of PD-1 blockade in classical Hodgkin lymphoma (TCRdb year 2020). Background on the whole study: Nivolumab dosing was 3 mg/kg intravenously every 2 weeks, continuing until either disease progression or unacceptable toxicity. To define a peripheral blood immune signature of response to PD-1 blockade in classical Hodgkin lymphoma, the study combined TCR beta sequencing with CyTOF.

Genomic DNA was extracted with the Qiagen DNeasy kit from unsorted PBMCs and from negatively selected CD4+ and CD8+ fractions. TCR beta CDR3 regions were amplified by immunoSEQ multiplex PCR using primers annealing to V and J segments. Amplification bias was minimized using a synthetic immune receptor repertoire, and residual bias was removed computationally after sequencing. The paper's processing steps were these. Custom Python scripts were used to quantify repertoire diversity as the Shannon entropy index. Unsorted, CD4+ and CD8+ repertoires were analyzed separately, except in combined analyses where CD4+ and CD8+ sequences were merged in silico. A clone counted as expanded when the clone's frequency after treatment rose at least 2-fold relative to C1D1, and clones undetected at baseline were given a pseudocount of 0.5. Clones with 0 or 1 copy at C1D1 were defined as singleton clones, while clones with 2 or more copies were defined as non-singleton clones. Clones expanded in unsorted samples were labelled as CD4+, CD8+ or unknown by matching protein sequences in sorted samples from the same patient. Wilcoxon tests on paired samples were used to test diversity changes from C1D1 to C4D1. TCRdb retrieved this table from immuneACCESS and kept in-frame rearrangements only. Not all clones are present; in checked studies, unresolved V genes account for under half, and no reason is known for the remainder. The V and J calls and clone size are taken from that table; D and trimming were inferred from the DNA. The sample table records more than 12,000 clones; roughly nine tenths of these occur just once. The ten largest clones take up under 20% of the sample.

This specimen's time point label, per the study, means: cycle 4 day 1 (C4D1), after about 6 weeks of nivolumab. Every trial patient had relapsed following autologous stem cell transplantation, and prior brentuximab vedotin exposure was what differed among cohorts A, B and C. A Miltenyi CD8+ T cell isolation kit was used for magnetic negative selection to purify CD8+ T cells from thawed PBMCs. The trial cohort was composed of roughly 60 patients with relapsed/refractory classical Hodgkin lymphoma, for whom complete response, partial response or progressive disease was recorded as best overall response. Trial patients were treated with single-agent nivolumab in the multi-cohort phase II CheckMate 205 trial. An independent review committee assessed best overall response using the 2007 International Working Group response criteria. Trial PBMCs were obtained immediately prior to nivolumab initiation (C1D1) and on therapy at cycle 2 day 1 and cycle 4 day 1. Peripheral blood was collected in 8 mL Vacutainer Cell Preparation Tubes, from which PBMCs were isolated by centrifugation and then cryopreserved. Purified CD4+ and CD8+ fractions were generated only in cases for which an additional PBMC sample was available. On LS columns in a quadroMACS separator, the magnetically labelled cells were depleted, and the flow-through was collected as the purified fraction.

V is cut back by 2 bases and J by 0 bases, with 12 bases in the junction unmatched. The CDR3 runs 19 amino acids, cysteine and phenylalanine included. Of the read, only the CDR3 DNA is kept; its 57 bases are in frame from base 1. According to the germline V gene, CDR1 reads SGHDN and CDR2 reads FVKESK. The investigation overall reported the following: Baseline TCR diversity was reported to be lower in newly diagnosed patients than in healthy donors and to be lower still in relapsed/refractory patients. Patients starting nivolumab less than 1 year after ASCT had lower diversity and were excluded from later analyses to avoid confounding by immune reconstitution. Trial patients achieving complete response had baseline diversity similar to newly diagnosed patients, whereas partial responders and progressors had significantly lower diversity. By C4D1, a significant rise was seen in CD4+ TCR diversity but not in CD8+ TCR diversity (p=0.0027 vs p=0.16), and the rise was most apparent among complete responders (p=0.02). The study was restricted to a single clinical trial cohort, and the causes of repertoire differences, possibly disease activity or prior therapy, were left undefined.

The TCR was taken from a human donor with classical Hodgkin lymphoma. The sequence is built from TRBV14 and TRBJ2-1; TRBD2 fits 8 bases in the junction. The sample consisted of CD8+ T cells from blood, taken before the fourth cycle of nivolumab. The CDR3 reads CASSQRGLGSSSSYNEQFF. The DNA sequence is given as TGTGCCAGCAGCCAAAGGGGACTAGGATCCTCGAGCTCCTACAATGAGCAGTTCTTC.